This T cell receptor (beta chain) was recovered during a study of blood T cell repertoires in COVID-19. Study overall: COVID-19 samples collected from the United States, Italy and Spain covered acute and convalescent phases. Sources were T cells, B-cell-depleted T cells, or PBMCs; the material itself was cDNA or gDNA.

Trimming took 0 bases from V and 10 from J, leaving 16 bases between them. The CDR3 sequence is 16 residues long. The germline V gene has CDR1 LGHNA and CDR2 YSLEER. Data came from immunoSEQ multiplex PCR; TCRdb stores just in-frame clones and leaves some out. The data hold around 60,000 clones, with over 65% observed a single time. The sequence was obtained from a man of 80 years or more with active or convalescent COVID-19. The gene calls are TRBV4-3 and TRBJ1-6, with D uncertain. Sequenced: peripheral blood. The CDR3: CASSQEGPGSHSPLHF. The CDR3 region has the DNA TGCGCCAGCAGCCAAGAAGGACCTGGGAGTCACTCACCCCTCCACTTT.